A selection of T cell receptor beta chains follows, all from one sample in a study of CD8 T cells in ankylosing spondylitis. TCRdb independently ran MiXCR on the 5' RACE reads; one entry per CDR3 protein. This sample has roughly 160,000 distinct CDR3 sequences, with around 10% found just once. Material: blood, either unsorted or a sorted T cell fraction (not recorded which). The source is a male donor with ankylosing spondylitis or in good health (not recorded which). Each CDR3 is given with its conserved first and last residue. D genes are given only for firm matches. The size entry is marked missing in some rows and otherwise reads once, few, many or a size class.

>.|few|TRBJ2-2|14|TRBV5-4
CASSGGTNTGELFF
TGTGCCAGCAGCGGCGGGACGAACACCGGGGAGCTGTTTTTT
>.|.|TRBJ1-1|10|TRBV29-1
CSVVDSEAFF
TGCAGCGTAGTAGACAGCGAAGCTTTCTTT
>.|.|TRBJ1-2|17|TRBV7-9
CASTSLGNSRLNYGYTF
TGTGCCAGCACCTCCCTGGGAAATTCGCGCCTAAACTATGGCTACACCTTC
>TRBD1|few|TRBJ1-4|14|TRBV6-5
CASSYGTADEKLFF
TGTGCCAGCAGTTACGGGACAGCCGATGAAAAACTGTTTTTT
>TRBD1|many|TRBJ2-5|15|TRBV20-1
CSASEGQHGWETQYF
TGCAGTGCTAGTGAGGGACAGCACGGTTGGGAGACCCAGTACTTC
>TRBD1|few|TRBJ1-2|12|TRBV20-1
CSARTGYYGYTF
TGCAGTGCCCGGACAGGTTACTATGGCTACACCTTC
>.|many|TRBJ2-1|13|TRBV7-7
CASSRTGNNEQFF
TGTGCCAGCAGTCGTACAGGGAACAATGAGCAGTTCTTC
>.|many|TRBJ2-1|11|TRBV6-1
CASSVYNEQFF
TGTGCCAGCAGTGTCTACAATGAGCAGTTCTTC
>.|many|TRBJ2-1|13|TRBV3-1
CASSLYTGYEQFF
TGTGCCAGCAGCCTATATACCGGATATGAGCAGTTCTTC
>.|many|TRBJ2-7|15|TRBV5-5
CASSDGWVSSYEQYF
TGTGCCAGCAGCGATGGATGGGTAAGCTCCTACGAGCAGTACTTC
>.|many|TRBJ1-1|14|TRBV11-2
CASSFDSGNTEAFF
TGTGCCAGCAGCTTCGATTCTGGGAACACTGAAGCTTTCTTT
>TRBD2|.|TRBJ2-1|14|TRBV6-1
CASSPRTSDNEQFF
TGTGCCAGCAGTCCCCGGACTAGTGACAATGAGCAGTTCTTC
>TRBD1|few|TRBJ2-5|19|TRBV11-2
CASSLILGRGRFGQETQYF
TGTGCCAGCAGCTTAATTCTAGGCAGGGGGCGATTTGGACAAGAGACCCAGTACTTC
>TRBD2|few|TRBJ2-5|16|TRBV24-1
CATSDGAGLSQETQYF
TGTGCCACCAGTGACGGGGCGGGACTATCGCAAGAGACCCAGTACTTC
>.|many|TRBJ2-2|15|TRBV5-1
CASSLGAGNTGELFF
TGCGCCAGCAGCTTGGGAGCGGGGAACACCGGGGAGCTGTTTTTT
>.|many|TRBJ2-7|12|TRBV20-1
CSARSHLYEQYF
TGCAGTGCTAGGTCACACCTTTACGAGCAGTACTTC
>.|.|TRBJ2-7|16|TRBV4-2
CASGPRLPGSAHEQYF
TGTGCCAGCGGCCCGCGGCTCCCCGGTTCAGCCCACGAGCAGTACTTC
>.|few|TRBJ1-1|15|TRBV3-1
CASSQLPRMNTEAFF
TGTGCCAGCAGCCAACTACCCCGGATGAACACTGAAGCTTTCTTT
>TRBD1|many|TRBJ1-1|15|TRBV5-6
CASSPRTGILTEAFF
TGTGCCAGCAGCCCTCGGACAGGAATTCTCACTGAAGCTTTCTTT
>.|.|TRBJ2-3|15|TRBV7-2
CASSFALTSTDTQYF
TGTGCCAGCAGCTTTGCTTTAACTAGCACAGATACGCAGTATTTT
>TRBD2|.|TRBJ2-1|16|TRBV12-3/TRBV12-4
CASSLGAGGFANEQFF
TGTGCCAGCAGTTTGGGAGCGGGGGGGTTCGCGAATGAGCAGTTCTTC
>TRBD2|.|TRBJ2-2|15|TRBV10-3
CAISDQSGGHGELFF
TGTGCCATCAGTGATCAAAGCGGGGGTCACGGGGAGCTGTTTTTT
>TRBD2|many|TRBJ2-1|14|TRBV19
CASSLGAGGVEQFF
TGTGCCAGTAGTCTTGGAGCGGGGGGCGTTGAGCAGTTCTTC
>.|few|TRBJ2-5|15|TRBV18
CASSPLGRNQETQYF
TGTGCCAGCTCACCACTGGGCAGAAACCAAGAGACCCAGTACTTC
>.|many|TRBJ2-5|14|TRBV5-5
CASSLAGPQETQYF
TGTGCCAGCAGCTTGGCAGGGCCCCAAGAGACCCAGTACTTC
>TRBD2|.|TRBJ2-5|16|TRBV24-1
CATSGPTSGPQETQYF
TGTGCCACCAGTGGCCCGACTAGCGGACCCCAAGAGACCCAGTACTTC
>TRBD2|few|TRBJ2-3|18|TRBV20-1
CSGAQIGLAGGSTDTQYF
TGCAGTGGAGCGCAGATCGGACTAGCGGGGGGGTCCACAGATACGCAGTATTTT
>TRBD1|many|TRBJ1-1|14|TRBV28
CASSQRDRNTEAFF
TGTGCCAGCAGCCAGCGGGACAGGAACACTGAAGCTTTCTTT
>TRBD2|.|TRBJ2-3|18|TRBV3-1
CASSRRTSGGGQKDTQYF
TGTGCCAGCAGCCGCAGGACTAGCGGGGGGGGCCAGAAAGATACGCAGTATTTT
>TRBD2|many|TRBJ2-1|19|TRBV5-1
CASSWSPRSAGGSYNEQFF
TGCGCCAGCAGCTGGAGCCCTCGTTCAGCGGGAGGGTCCTACAATGAGCAGTTCTTC
>TRBD2|many|TRBJ2-3|17|TRBV9
CASSVSGLAGVPDTQYF
TGTGCCAGCAGCGTATCCGGACTAGCGGGGGTTCCAGATACGCAGTATTTT
>TRBD1|few|TRBJ2-2|15|TRBV20-1
CSARVGQGDTGELFF
TGCAGTGCTAGGGTTGGACAGGGGGACACCGGGGAGCTGTTTTTT
>TRBD2|.|TRBJ2-1|16|TRBV5-6
CANSLWTSGTVHEQFF
TGTGCCAACAGCTTGTGGACTAGCGGGACGGTGCATGAGCAGTTCTTC
>.|many|TRBJ2-7|13|TRBV30
CAWDTTPTYEQYF
TGTGCCTGGGACACAACCCCTACCTACGAGCAGTACTTC
>.|.|TRBJ2-5|14|TRBV21-1
CASSPGGLGETQYF
TGTGCCAGCAGCCCGGGGGGGCTGGGAGAGACCCAGTACTTC
>.|few|TRBJ2-1|15|TRBV7-2
CASSLSGTSYNEQFF
TGTGCCAGCAGCTTATCAGGGACCTCTTACAATGAGCAGTTCTTC
>.|many|TRBJ1-2|15|TRBV6-1
CASSPGPTAYYGYTF
TGTGCCAGCAGTCCAGGACCAACAGCTTACTATGGCTACACCTTC
>TRBD1|few|TRBJ2-7|16|TRBV7-2
CASSKRTGNPSYEQYF
TGTGCCAGCAGCAAACGGACAGGGAACCCCTCCTACGAGCAGTACTTC
>.|.|TRBJ1-5|14|TRBV20-1
CSANEGVVRQPQHF
TGCAGTGCTAACGAAGGGGTAGTTCGTCAGCCCCAGCATTTT
>.|few|TRBJ1-2|16|TRBV7-9
CASSLGPSGIDYGYTF
TGTGCCAGCAGCTTAGGCCCCTCGGGGATTGACTATGGCTACACCTTC
>.|.|TRBJ2-3|16|TRBV24-1
CATSDSSRGRTDTQYF
TGTGCCACCAGTGATTCATCGCGGGGGCGCACAGATACGCAGTATTTT
>TRBD2|few|TRBJ2-3|15|TRBV20-1
CSARGTSGILDTQYF
TGCAGTGCTAGAGGGACTAGCGGGATACTAGATACGCAGTATTTT
>TRBD1|many|TRBJ2-1|16|TRBV28
CASSSDRGDPYNEQFF
TGTGCCAGCAGTAGCGACAGGGGCGACCCCTACAATGAGCAGTTCTTC
>.|few|TRBJ1-5|12|TRBV20-1
CSASQSQQPQHF
TGCAGTGCTAGCCAGTCACAGCAGCCCCAGCATTTT
>TRBD2|many|TRBJ2-2|15|TRBV5-1
CASSYGTSGSGELFF
TGCGCCAGCAGCTACGGGACTAGCGGGAGTGGGGAGCTGTTTTTT